The clone carrying this T cell receptor (beta chain) appeared many times. This entry comes from a study of response to subunit inactivated influenza vaccine. TCRdb ran MiXCR on the RT-PCR reads and lists one entry per CDR3 protein. The sample records 500,000 to 550,000 distinct CDR3 sequences, roughly 23% being singletons. This CDR3 region has 13 residues. The V gene's germline CDR1 is ENHRY and CDR2 SYGVKD. V lost 9 bases, J lost 3 bases, and 7 bases stayed unmatched. A further study also used this sample, focusing on T cells expressing NK-cell markers. That work contributes: 5'RACE template switching with UMIs generated TCR beta cDNA. Sorted CD3+CD56+NKG2C+, CD3+CD56+NKG2C- and CD3+CD56-NKG2C+ T cells provided the TCR beta repertoires. Seven of the eight sequenced donors were HCMV-seropositive; one was seronegative. Several donors showed these clonotypes also leading the CD3+CD56-NKG2C+ fraction.

V is TRBV10-3 and J is TRBJ1-1, with 7 positions matching TRBD1. Sequencing used CD4+ T cells sorted from PBMCs, obtained about 12 days after vaccination. The TCR sequence derives from a man aged 50-60 years who received an inactivated influenza vaccine. DNA for the CDR3: TGTGCCATGACCGGGACAGCAGACACTGAAGCTTTCTTT. Protein: CAMTGTADTEAFF.